The source of this T cell receptor (beta chain) is a study of T cells after yellow fever vaccination. As for the study in general: Where fractions had low cell numbers, libraries were prepared from them with the SMART-Seq v4 Ultra Low Input RNA kit.

V was pared by 0 bases and J by 2 bases, with 6 bases between. The CDR3 runs 13 residues. Per germline, CDR1 SGHRS and CDR2 YFSETQ. TCRdb reprocessed the 5' RACE reads via MiXCR and lists one record per CDR3 protein. The data contain 600,000 to 750,000 distinct CDR3 sequences, over 9% of them singletons. Ten or more counts support this clonotype. The sequence derives from a man aged 30 to 39 who received the YFV17D yellow fever vaccine. This sample comprised PBMCs, obtained on the day of the yellow fever booster vaccination. The J gene is TRBJ2-7, the V gene TRBV5-1; D possibly corresponds to TRBD1 (5 bases). The chain's CDR3 is CASSLEGTYEQYF. CDR3 sequence (DNA): TGCGCCAGCAGCTTGGAGGGGACCTACGAGCAGTACTTC.